This TCR beta chain emerged from a study of blood T cell repertoires in COVID-19. The authors' processing: How many nucleated cells were present was estimated from reference gene primer amplification. Assay: immunoSEQ multiplex PCR; the TCRdb copy retains only in-frame clones and omits some. Clone size and the V and J calls come from that table; the DNA yielded D and trimming. The data contain 97,000 or so clones, about nine tenths of them singletons. The germline gives CDR1 KGHSH, CDR2 LQKENI. The CDR3 totals 17 residues. V was clipped by 2 bases and J by 2 bases; unmatched bases: 6. The chain recombines TRBV18 with TRBJ2-6, with TRBD1 identical over 7 bases. Material for sequencing was peripheral blood. The TCR originated in a man between 50 and 59 years old with acute or convalescent COVID-19. CDR3 DNA sequence: TGTGCCAGCTCACCAGAGGGGGCATGGACTGGGGCCAACGTCCTGACTTTC. This sequence encodes CASSPEGAWTGANVLTF.